This T cell receptor beta chain was retrieved from a study of PD-1 blockade in classical Hodgkin lymphoma. Study-level results: According to reports, newly diagnosed patients had lower baseline TCR diversity than healthy donors, and relapsed/refractory patients had lower baseline TCR diversity still.

Some clones are missing from TCRdb's copy, which holds only in-frame ones; the method was immunoSEQ multiplex PCR. Of roughly 20,000 clones listed, roughly four fifths are singletons. The time point here: newly diagnosed, previously untreated cHL patient sample. Thawed PBMCs were the source of CD4+ T cells, purified by magnetic negative selection. Untreated, newly diagnosed classical Hodgkin lymphoma PBMCs were used for comparison. V lost 7 bases and J lost 7; bases outside the gene matches: 8. From germline, CDR1 is ENHRY and CDR2 SYGVKD. This CDR3 spans 13 amino acids. This clone came up a few times. Its antigen is as yet unknown.

This TCR came from a human donor with classical Hodgkin lymphoma. The rearrangement joins TRBV10-3 to TRBJ2-7; 9 bases are a match to TRBD2. The sample taken for sequencing was CD4+ T cells from blood. CDR3: CAIKASGGSEQYF. The CDR3 DNA reads as TGTGCCATCAAGGCAAGCGGGGGGTCGGAGCAGTACTTC.